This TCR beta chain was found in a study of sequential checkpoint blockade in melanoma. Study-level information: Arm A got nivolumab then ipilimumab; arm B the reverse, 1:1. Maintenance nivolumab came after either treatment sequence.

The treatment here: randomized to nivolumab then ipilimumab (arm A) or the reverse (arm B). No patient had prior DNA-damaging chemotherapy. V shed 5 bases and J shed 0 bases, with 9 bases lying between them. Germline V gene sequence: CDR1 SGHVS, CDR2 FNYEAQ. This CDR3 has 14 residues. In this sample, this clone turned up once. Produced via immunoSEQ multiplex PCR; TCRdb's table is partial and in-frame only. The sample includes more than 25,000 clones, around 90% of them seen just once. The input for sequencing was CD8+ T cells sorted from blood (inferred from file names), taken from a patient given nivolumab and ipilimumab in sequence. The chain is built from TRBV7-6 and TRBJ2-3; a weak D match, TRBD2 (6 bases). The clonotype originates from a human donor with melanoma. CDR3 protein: CASSPGTSTDTQYF. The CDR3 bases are TGTGCCAGCAGCCCCGGGACTAGCACAGATACGCAGTATTTT.